This passage covers 8 T cell receptor beta chains from one sample sequenced in a study of Ad26.COV2.S vaccination and SARS-CoV-2 variants. Treatment indicated: some 20 received Ad26.COV2.S at low or high dose, single or two shots; about 5 received placebo; per-sample allocation not given. The study sampled participants on day 63 after the first vaccine or placebo injection. Measured with immunoSEQ multiplex PCR; TCRdb has only the in-frame clones, and not every one. The sample shows approximately 480,000 clones, approximately 88% of them seen only once. This specimen was peripheral blood, taken in a trial of Ad26.COV2.S vaccine versus placebo. Every receptor here comes from a person aged 18-65 years who received the Ad26.COV2.S COVID-19 vaccine or a placebo.

The chain carries TRBV9 and TRBJ2-3; TRBD2 aligns across 11 bases. V lost 2 bases and J lost 2; bases outside the gene matches: 10. The CDR3 is 18 residues long. The V gene's germline CDR1 is SGDLS and CDR2 YYNGEE. The CDR3 DNA reads TGTGCCAGCAGCGTTAGCGGGAGGGCCGGTTTTGACACAGATACGCAGTATTTT. Amino acid sequence: CASSVSGRAGFDTDTQYF.

This chain uses TRBV30 with TRBJ2-1, with D perhaps TRBD2 (6 bases). The CDR3 is 17 amino acids. The V gene lost 0 bases and the J gene lost 0 bases, with 15 bases spanning the gap. CDR1 GTSNPN and CDR2 SVGIG come from the germline V gene (reference sequence). CDR3 region: CAWSVLKRADSYNEQFF. The DNA of the CDR3 is TGTGCCTGGAGTGTACTTAAGCGGGCTGACTCCTACAATGAGCAGTTCTTC.

This clone was seen a handful of times. The chain couples TRBV24-1 to TRBJ2-1, with 9 bases aligning to TRBD1. The CDR3 spans 18 residues. J gave up 3 bases and V 5 bases, and 13 bases lay outside the gene matches. The V gene's germline CDR1 is KGHDR and CDR2 SFDVKD. Here the CDR3 reads CATSGLEPGQGLYNEQFF. CDR3 DNA sequence: TGTGCCACCAGTGGTCTTGAACCGGGACAGGGCCTCTACAATGAGCAGTTCTTC.

The V call is TRBV28, the J call TRBJ2-7; possibly TRBD1 or TRBD2 for D (5 bases each). This CDR3 comprises 12 residues. Trimming took off 7 bases at V and 4 bases at J, with 11 bases between the two ends. Per the germline V gene, CDR1 is MDHEN and CDR2 is SYDVKM. CDR3 DNA: TGTGCCAGCAACAGAGAGGGGTACGAGCAGTACTTC. Translating gives CASNREGYEQYF.

The chain uses TRBV11-1 and TRBJ2-5; D is uncertain. Germline V gene lookup returns CDR1 SGHAT and CDR2 FQDESV (reference sequence). Trimming took 5 bases from V and 1 from J, leaving 8 bases between them. The CDR3 loop spans 13 amino acids. CDR3 in amino acids: CASSPGFQETQYF. The DNA of the CDR3 is TGTGCCAGCAGCCCCGGATTCCAAGAGACCCAGTACTTC.

The CDR3, as DNA: TGTGCCACGGACAGGGGCAATGAGCAGTTCTTC. Its translation: CATDRGNEQFF. This chain joins TRBV6-6 and TRBJ2-1, with 9 positions matching TRBD1. From germline, CDR1 is MNHNY and CDR2 SVGAGI (reference sequence). The J segment lost 6 bases and the V segment lost 10 bases, leaving 1 base of the junction unmatched. The CDR3 has 11 amino acids.

This clone was found a few times. This chain connects TRBV15 to TRBJ2-1, with 9 bases aligning to TRBD2. This CDR3 has 17 amino acids. CDR1 is LNHNV and CDR2 is YYDKDF in the germline V gene (reference sequence). After removal of 2 bases from V and 8 bases from J, the junction contained 13 bases not matched to a gene. CDR3 coding DNA: TGTGCCACCAGCAGAAGATGGGGGACTAGCCGTGGTCATGAGCAGTTCTTC. It encodes CATSRRWGTSRGHEQFF.

The chain joins TRBV5-6 to TRBJ1-2; D possibly corresponds to TRBD1 (5 bases). The V end lost 0 bases, the J end lost 0 bases, and 9 bases lay between the germline ends. CDR1 is SGHDT and CDR2 is YYEEEE in the germline V gene. CDR3 size: 15 residues. CDR3 bases: TGTGCCAGCAGCTTGGAGCAGGGAGCTAACTATGGCTACACCTTC. Its protein product is CASSLEQGANYGYTF.